This TCR beta chain was captured by sequencing in a study of OX40 agonist ivuxolimab in advanced cancers. Study as a whole: Of the patients, three showed partial responses, one with hepatocellular carcinoma and two with cutaneous melanoma.

V lost 1 base, J lost 5 bases, and 6 bases stayed unmatched. Germline CDR1 SGHAT, CDR2 FQNNGV. This CDR3 region has 15 residues. This clone appeared a few times. The antigen remains undetermined. Points from the study as a whole: A proportion of nonresponders additionally exhibited low normalized T-cell clonal expansion. At 0.1 to 3.0 mg/kg, CD4+ and CD8+ blood T cells expanded clonally by week 6.

Repertoires were generated with immunoSEQ multiplex PCR, while TCRdb's copy carries only in-frame clones and drops some. The table shows about 82,000 clones, with around nine tenths occurring only once. This clonotype originated in an adult with an advanced solid tumor such as melanoma, head and neck, liver or kidney cancer. The gene calls are TRBV11-2 and TRBJ2-3, with TRBD2 matching 7 bases. Sequences were derived from CD4+ or CD8+ T cells sorted from blood, sampled in a trial of the OX40 agonist ivuxolimab. CDR3 loop: CASSLAGREVDTQYF. CDR3 DNA: TGTGCCAGCAGCTTAGCTGGCCGGGAGGTAGATACGCAGTATTTT.